This is a list of T cell receptor beta chains from one sample in a study of Tregs in tolerant kidney transplant recipients. Here immunoSEQ multiplex PCR was the method, and the copy in TCRdb shows in-frame clones only, minus some. In the table there are some 90,000 clones, 85% to 95% of which are singletons. Sequenced: CD8+ T cells from blood. The receptors come from a human donor in good health. CDR3s include the opening cysteine and the closing phenylalanine or tryptophan. D genes are given only for firm matches. Only part of the rows carry a size: once, few, many, or a class if the clone is expanded.

>TRBJ2-3|medium-sized|TRBV5-1|TRBD2
CASSPSSGSLSDTQYF
TGCGCCAGCAGCCCATCTAGCGGGAGCCTCTCAGATACGCAGTATTTT
>TRBJ1-6|-|TRBV6-1|TRBD1
CASSESTGGNSPLHF
TGTGCCAGCAGTGAAAGTACAGGGGGAAATTCACCCCTCCACTTT
>TRBJ2-7|-|TRBV30|TRBD1
CAWTMTGGDDEQYF
TGTGCCTGGACCATGACAGGGGGCGACGACGAGCAGTACTTC
>TRBJ2-5|-|TRBV5-8|TRBD2
CASSPLGREPWETQYF
TGTGCCAGCAGCCCGCTCGGGCGGGAGCCATGGGAGACCCAGTACTTC
>TRBJ1-5|-|TRBV27|-
CASSLFSNQPQHF
TGTGCCAGCAGTTTATTCAGCAATCAGCCCCAGCATTTT
>TRBJ1-2|-|TRBV29-1|-
CSVAASGGYTF
TGCAGCGTAGCCGCATCTGGGGGCTACACCTTC
>TRBJ2-1|-|TRBV27|TRBD1
CASSWTGAILLQFF
TGTGCCAGCAGTTGGACAGGAGCCATTCTTCTACAGTTCTTC
>TRBJ1-2|-|TRBV14|TRBD1
CASSQKVDAGTGVYGYTF
TGTGCCAGCAGCCAGAAAGTCGACGCAGGGACAGGGGTCTATGGCTACACCTTC
>TRBJ2-1|-|TRBV27|-
CASSLFGSDEQFF
TGTGCCAGCAGTTTATTTGGGAGCGATGAGCAGTTCTTC
>TRBJ2-7|-|TRBV19|-
CASSIYSGAYEQYF
TGTGCCAGTAGTATATATTCAGGGGCCTACGAGCAGTACTTC
>TRBJ1-2|-|TRBV7-9|TRBD1
CASSSGTGRGYTF
TGTGCCAGCAGCTCCGGGACAGGGCGCGGCTACACCTTC
>TRBJ2-7|-|TRBV5-6|TRBD2
CASSLVASGNYEQYF
TGTGCCAGCAGCTTGGTAGCTAGCGGGAACTACGAGCAGTACTTC
>TRBJ2-3|-|TRBV18|TRBD2
CASSPPTSGGPQYF
TGTGCCAGCTCACCACCCACTAGCGGGGGACCGCAGTATTTT
>TRBJ1-2|-|TRBV4-2|-
CASTPVLGLSGYTF
TGTGCCAGCACCCCGGTACTTGGTCTGTCTGGCTACACCTTC
>TRBJ2-2|-|TRBV5-8|-
CASSPQGGDGELFF
TGTGCCAGCAGCCCACAGGGTGGGGACGGGGAGCTGTTTTTT
>TRBJ2-7|-|TRBV6-6|-
CASSYSTADYEQYF
TGTGCCAGCAGTTACTCAACAGCCGACTACGAGCAGTACTTC
>TRBJ2-7|-|TRBV7-8|-
CASSLGLGRAYEQYF
TGTGCCAGCAGCTTAGGGTTGGGCAGGGCGTACGAGCAGTACTTC
>TRBJ2-5|-|TRBV4-2|-
CASSSAGKGRETQYF
TGTGCCAGCAGCTCAGCTGGAAAGGGGCGAGAGACCCAGTACTTC
>TRBJ2-7|once|TRBV14|TRBD1
CASSQEYEDRATYEQYF
TGTGCCAGCAGCCAAGAATACGAGGACAGGGCAACCTACGAGCAGTACTTC
>TRBJ2-7|once|TRBV6-1|-
CASSELFGGLTYEQYF
TGTGCCAGCAGTGAATTGTTCGGGGGGCTGACCTACGAGCAGTACTTC
>TRBJ1-1|-|TRBV6-6|TRBD1
CASSKPTGMNTEAFF
TGTGCCAGCAGTAAACCGACAGGGATGAACACTGAAGCTTTCTTT
>TRBJ2-3|-|TRBV19|TRBD1
CASTHRDRGTDTQYF
TGTGCCAGTACCCACCGGGACAGGGGGACAGATACGCAGTATTTT
>TRBJ2-1|-|TRBV5-1|-
CASRDALYNEQFF
TGCGCCAGCCGAGACGCGCTCTACAATGAGCAGTTCTTC
>TRBJ1-5|-|TRBV21-1|-
CASSKWGGNQPQHF
TGTGCCAGCAGCAAATGGGGCGGGAATCAGCCCCAGCATTTT
>TRBJ2-3|-|TRBV5-4|TRBD2
CASSFSSGGTDTQYF
TGTGCCAGCAGCTTCTCCAGCGGGGGCACAGATACGCAGTATTTT
>TRBJ2-2|-|TRBV19|-
CASSNLALSTGELFF
TGTGCCAGTAGTAATTTAGCACTATCCACCGGGGAGCTGTTTTTT
>TRBJ2-3|-|TRBV5-4|-
CASSLVVGGALDTQYF
TGTGCCAGCAGCTTGGTGGTGGGGGGGGCCTTAGATACGCAGTATTTT
>TRBJ2-7|-|TRBV6-5|TRBD2
CATLGLVGYEQYF
TGTGCCACCCTGGGACTAGTCGGGTACGAGCAGTACTTC
>TRBJ2-1|-|TRBV19|TRBD2
CASIGGLAGNEQFF
TGTGCCAGTATCGGAGGACTAGCGGGCAATGAGCAGTTCTTC
>TRBJ2-7|-|TRBV4-1|-
CASSQVGPYEQYF
TGCGCCAGCAGCCAAGTCGGACCGTACGAGCAGTACTTC
>TRBJ1-1|-|TRBV7-9|-
CASSLAPATRGAEAFF
TGTGCCAGCAGCTTAGCGCCGGCAACTCGAGGGGCTGAAGCTTTCTTT
>TRBJ2-1|-|TRBV27|-
CASTNIRNEQFF
TGTGCCAGCACCAATATACGCAATGAGCAGTTCTTC
>TRBJ1-4|-|TRBV6-1|-
CASKVGGEKLFF
TGTGCCAGCAAGGTCGGAGGTGAAAAACTGTTTTTT
>TRBJ2-5|-|TRBV7-9|TRBD1
CASSLGTGVGETQYF
TGTGCCAGCAGCTTAGGGACAGGGGTGGGAGAGACCCAGTACTTC
>TRBJ1-2|-|TRBV6-5|-
CASSEEIGYYGYTF
TGTGCCAGCAGTGAAGAAATAGGGTACTATGGCTACACCTTC
>TRBJ1-1|-|TRBV6-6|-
CASSYGSWRAEAFF
TGTGCCAGCAGTTACGGGAGCTGGAGGGCTGAAGCTTTCTTT
>TRBJ2-4|once|TRBV30|-
CAWSPLAKNIQYF
TGTGCCTGGAGTCCGCTAGCCAAAAACATTCAGTACTTC
>TRBJ2-2|-|TRBV19|-
CASSPFAGIAGELFF
TGTGCCAGTAGCCCTTTTGCCGGGATAGCCGGGGAGCTGTTTTTT
>TRBJ2-1|-|TRBV5-1|-
CASSPRTEHLYNEQFF
TGCGCCAGCAGCCCGCGGACAGAACACCTTTACAATGAGCAGTTCTTC
>TRBJ1-1|-|TRBV21-1|-
CASSQIRRCEAFF
TGTGCCAGCAGCCAAATTAGACGGTGTGAAGCTTTCTTT